The 27 T cell receptor beta chains below come from one sample, sequenced in a study of cytomegalovirus exposure and HLA in healthy donors. The PCR contained 60 Vbeta and 13 Jbeta primers. Assay: immunoSEQ multiplex PCR; the TCRdb copy retains only in-frame clones and omits some. The sample contains approximately 200,000 clones, more than 60% of which appear only once. Sequenced input: PBMCs. Receptors originate from a girl aged 2-10 years in good health and CMV-seronegative.

The chain has TRBV6-5 and TRBJ2-1, with 7 bases fitting TRBD2. This CDR3 is 14 amino acids long. V was clipped by 4 bases and J by 6 bases; unmatched bases: 6. CDR1 MNHEY and CDR2 SVGAGI come from the germline V gene. CDR3 nucleotide sequence: TGTGCCAGCAGTTCAGGGACGGGGGGCAATGAGCAGTTCTTC. It encodes CASSSGTGGNEQFF.

V and J are TRBV12-1 and TRBJ2-5; TRBD2, the D gene given by the table, was not confirmed from the DNA. The better agreement between TRBJ2-7 and the DNA end casts doubt on the J call. TRBV12-1 is a pseudogene. The CDR3 extends over 16 amino acids. CDR3 amino acids: CASSPRSGSAPYEQYF. In DNA form, the CDR3 reads TGTGCCAGCAGCCCCAGGAGCGGGAGTGCCCCCTACGAGCAGTACTTC.

CDR3 residues: CASLGGMNTEAFF. The CDR3 DNA follows: TGTGCCAGCCTCGGGGGTATGAACACTGAAGCTTTCTTT. V is TRBV13 and J is TRBJ1-1; D perhaps matches TRBD1 (5 bases). This CDR3 is built from 13 residues. In germline, CDR1 is PRHDT, CDR2 FYEKMQ (reference sequence). V was cut by 8 bases and J by 0 bases, with 10 bases left in between.

This sequence joins TRBV25-1 and TRBJ2-2, with D possibly TRBD2 on 6 matching bases. Germline-derived CDR1 and CDR2 are MGHDK and SYGVNS. Trimming removed 3 bases at V and 1 base at J, with 12 bases between. The CDR3 extends over 16 amino acids. CDR3 nucleotide sequence: TGTGCCAGCAGTGAGGTCGGGAGTTGGAACACCGGGGAGCTGTTTTTT. Translating it yields CASSEVGSWNTGELFF. The full variable domain, its missing parts supplied by reference TRBV25-1 and TRBJ2-2, is EADIYQTPRYLVIGTGKKITLECSQTMGHDKMYWYQQDPGMELHLIHYSYGVNSTEKGDLSSESTVSRIRTEHFPLTLESARPSHTSQYLCASSEVGSWNTGELFFGEGSRLTVL.

This chain links TRBV13 with TRBJ1-2; D call uncertain. Germline lookup yields CDR1 PRHDT and CDR2 FYEKMQ (reference sequence). The germline V and J ends were trimmed by 3 bases and 13 bases, with 12 bases remaining between them. This CDR3 comprises 11 residues. For the CDR3, the DNA is TGTGCCAGCAGCTTCTCCCCGACAATCACCTTC. This translates into CASSFSPTITF.

The J gene is TRBJ1-1, the V gene TRBV6-6, with D possibly TRBD1 on 5 matching bases. The CDR3 length is 14 residues. Trimming took off 4 bases at V and 3 bases at J, with 12 bases between the two ends. From germline, CDR1 is MNHNY and CDR2 SVGAGI (reference sequence). CDR3 in DNA: TGTGCCAGCAGTTGGGGCCCAAGAGACACTGAAGCTTTCTTT. Translated, it gives CASSWGPRDTEAFF.

This sequence joins TRBV5-1 and TRBJ2-1, with 15 bases that match TRBD2. Germline-derived CDR1 and CDR2 are SGHRS and YFSETQ. This CDR3 is built from 17 residues. The J segment lost 5 bases and the V segment lost 2 bases, leaving 5 bases of the junction unmatched. CDR3 loop: CASSFWTSGRGNNEQFF. Written as DNA, the CDR3 is TGCGCCAGCAGCTTTTGGACTAGCGGGAGGGGAAACAATGAGCAGTTCTTC.

The CDR3 coding sequence is TGCAGCGTTAACAGCCTCTCCCCGAACACTGAAGCTTTCTTT. It codes for CSVNSLSPNTEAFF. This chain uses TRBV29-1 with TRBJ1-1; D not certain. The V gene's germline CDR1 is SQVTM and CDR2 ANQGSEA. The germline V and J ends were trimmed by 5 bases and 1 base, with 14 bases remaining between them. The length of the CDR3 is 14 residues.

This CDR3 is CASSLIRTQYF. Written as DNA, the CDR3 is TGTGCCAGCAGCTTAATCCGGACCCAGTACTTC. This rearrangement joins TRBV11-2 to TRBJ2-5; D not certain. This CDR3 region has 11 residues. V dropped 2 bases and J dropped 7 bases, with 5 bases sitting between them. The germline gives CDR1 SGHAT, CDR2 FQNNGV.

This clone was counted between two and nine times. V is TRBV12-5 and J is TRBJ2-1; D is uncertain. Deletions cut 3 bases from V and 8 bases from J, with 8 bases between. Germline CDR1 and CDR2: LGHNT and FRNRAP. There are 12 residues in the CDR3. The CDR3 DNA reads as TGTGCTAGTGGTTTCGCGAGAGATGAGCAGTTCTTC. As protein: CASGFARDEQFF.

This CDR3 reads CASSVSASGVYEQYF. The CDR3 DNA sequence: TGTGCCAGCAGTGTATCGGCTAGCGGAGTCTACGAGCAGTACTTC. The V gene is TRBV25-1, the J gene TRBJ2-7, with 7 nucleotides matching TRBD2. The J segment lost 3 bases and the V segment lost 4 bases, leaving 9 bases of the junction unmatched. Germline-derived CDR1 and CDR2 are MGHDK and SYGVNS. The CDR3 runs 15 residues.

The chain uses TRBV19 and TRBJ2-1, with 14 bases that match TRBD2. This CDR3 has 17 residues. Trimming removed 4 bases from V and 8 bases from J; junction bases left unmatched: 10. Per the germline V gene, CDR1 is LNHDA and CDR2 is SQIVND (reference sequence). The CDR3 DNA sequence: TGTGCCAGTAGTAGCACCTCCGGGACTAGCGGGAGCCATGAGCAGTTCTTC. Translating it yields CASSSTSGTSGSHEQFF. Drawing the rest from reference TRBV19 and TRBJ2-1, the complete variable domain is DGGITQSPKYLFRKEGQNVTLSCEQNLNHDAMYWYRQDPGQGLRLIYYSQIVNDFQKGDIAEGYSVSREKKESFPLTVTSAQKNPTAFYLCASSSTSGTSGSHEQFFGPGTRLTVL.

V gene TRBV2 combines with J gene TRBJ2-5, with D possibly matching TRBD2 (5 bases). The CDR3 contains 13 residues. V shed 7 bases and J shed 1 base, with 10 bases lying between them. The germline gives CDR1 SNHLY, CDR2 FYNNEI. CDR3 protein: CASTSGLQETQYF. DNA for the CDR3: TGTGCCAGCACATCCGGACTCCAAGAGACCCAGTACTTC. Supplemented by reference TRBV2 and TRBJ2-5, the full variable domain reads EPEVTQTPSHQVTQMGQEVILRCVPISNHLYFYWYRQILGQKVEFLVSFYNNEISEKSEIFDDQFSVERPDGSNFTLKIRSTKLEDSAMYFCASTSGLQETQYFGPGTRLLVL.

V usage is TRBV5-1 and J usage is TRBJ2-1; D uncertain. The germline V gene has CDR1 SGHRS and CDR2 YFSETQ. Trimming took 0 bases from V and 2 from J, leaving 9 bases between them. The CDR3 runs 15 residues. This chain's CDR3 is CASSLDSSTYNEQFF. In DNA, the CDR3 is TGCGCCAGCAGCTTGGACTCCTCAACCTACAATGAGCAGTTCTTC.

J is TRBJ2-7 and V is TRBV28, with 10 bases aligning to TRBD2. Losses at the gene ends were 6 bases for V and 1 base for J; bases not matched to a gene: 6. Per the germline V gene, CDR1 is MDHEN and CDR2 is SYDVKM. This CDR3 is built from 15 residues. CDR3 in amino acids: CASSPDSGRSYEQYF. CDR3 bases: TGTGCCAGCAGCCCGGATAGCGGGAGGTCCTACGAGCAGTACTTC.

The CDR3 nucleotides read TGCAGCGCCCATACAGGGAACTACGAGCAGTACTTC. This sequence encodes CSAHTGNYEQYF. The chain recombines TRBV29-1 with TRBJ2-7, with a tentative D call TRBD1 (6 bases). Trimming stripped 7 bases from V and 3 bases from J, with 13 bases between. The CDR3 consists of 12 residues. In germline, CDR1 is SQVTM, CDR2 ANQGSEA.

As to this clone: The sample has other DNA sequences that encode this CDR3 too. The chain carries TRBV30 and TRBJ2-1, with 8 bases fitting TRBD2. Germline V gene sequence: CDR1 GTSNPN, CDR2 SVGIG (reference sequence). Trimming took 3 bases from V and 2 from J; bases not matched to a gene: 6. The CDR3 consists of 15 residues. CDR3 amino acids: CAWSRLAGPYNEQFF. The CDR3 bases are TGTGCCTGGAGCCGGCTAGCGGGCCCCTACAATGAGCAGTTCTTC.

The chain links TRBV13 to TRBJ1-5; the D gene is possibly TRBD1 (5 bases). The CDR3 contains 13 residues. V lost 0 bases and J 7 bases, leaving 7 bases between the germline ends. Per germline, CDR1 PRHDT and CDR2 FYEKMQ (reference sequence). The CDR3 bases are TGTGCCAGCAGCTTAGGACAGGCCCAGCCCCAGCATTTT. This sequence encodes CASSLGQAQPQHF. Looking up the rest from reference TRBV13 and TRBJ1-5 gives the full variable domain: AAGVIQSPRHLIKEKRETATLKCYPIPRHDTVYWYQQGPGQDPQFLISFYEKMQSDKGSIPDRFSAQQFSDYHSELNMSSLELGDSALYFCASSLGQAQPQHFGDGTRLSIL.

This chain links TRBV5-1 with TRBJ2-6, with D unresolved. Germline V gene lookup returns CDR1 SGHRS and CDR2 YFSETQ. V was shortened by 0 bases and J by 0 bases, with 4 bases between the two germline ends. There are 15 residues in the CDR3. The CDR3 region is CASSLVASGANVLTF. In nucleotides, the CDR3 is TGCGCCAGCAGCTTGGTGGCCTCTGGGGCCAACGTCCTGACTTTC.

V gene TRBV28 combines with J gene TRBJ2-7; 9 bases line up with TRBD2. Germline-derived CDR1 and CDR2 are MDHEN and SYDVKM. V shed 3 bases and J 7 bases; nucleotides not matched to a gene: 10. This CDR3 region has 15 residues. This CDR3 reads CASSFGGRAAGEQYF. The CDR3, as DNA: TGTGCCAGCAGTTTTGGCGGGAGGGCCGCGGGGGAGCAGTACTTC.

The chain is built from TRBV4-1 and TRBJ1-5; TRBD1 matches at 10 bases. Per the germline V gene, CDR1 is MGHRA and CDR2 is YSYEKL. This CDR3 is built from 18 residues. J gave up 1 base and V 6 bases, and 12 bases lay outside the gene matches. In DNA form, the CDR3 reads TGCGCCAGCAGTAAGACAGGGGGCGTAGGGGCGAGCAATCAGCCCCAGCATTTT. It yields the protein CASSKTGGVGASNQPQHF.

The gene calls are TRBV27 and TRBJ1-5, with 7 positions matching TRBD1. V dropped 2 bases and J dropped 4; count of bases not matched to a gene: 5. This CDR3 is built from 15 residues. CDR1 is MNHEY and CDR2 is SMNVEV in the germline V gene (reference sequence). The CDR3 nucleotides are TGTGCCAGCAGTTTACGCGGGACAGTGAATCAGCCCCAGCATTTT. Translating gives CASSLRGTVNQPQHF.

The J gene is TRBJ1-6, the V gene TRBV19, with 9 positions matching TRBD1. V shed 7 bases, J shed 11 bases, and the junction held 6 bases outside the gene matches. The CDR3 contains 13 residues. The germline CDR1 and CDR2 sequences are LNHDA and SQIVND (reference sequence). CDR3 in amino acids: CASTGTGNPPLHF. DNA of the CDR3: TGTGCCAGTACCGGGACAGGGAATCCACCCCTCCACTTT.

For the CDR3, the DNA is TGTGCCAGCAGCGTACAATGGGACAGTTCCTACGAGCAGTACTTC. Amino acid sequence: CASSVQWDSSYEQYF. The chain is built from TRBV9 and TRBJ2-7, with TRBD1 identical over 7 bases. The CDR3 extends over 15 amino acids. V trimming: 1 base; J trimming: 1 base; junction bases outside the gene matches: 5. The germline V gene encodes CDR1 SGDLS and CDR2 YYNGEE.

The rearrangement uses TRBV6-4 and TRBJ2-7; D perhaps matches TRBD2 (5 bases). V gave up 8 bases and J gave up 3 bases, with 17 bases separating them. CDR1 and CDR2 from the germline V gene are MRHNA and SNTAGT. This CDR3 is built from 14 residues. The CDR3 protein is CASCIRRALYEQYF. CDR3 coding DNA: TGTGCCAGCTGCATTAGGCGGGCCCTCTACGAGCAGTACTTC.

The chain joins TRBV29-1 to TRBJ1-5, with 7 bases lining up with TRBD1. Germline V gene sequence: CDR1 SQVTM, CDR2 ANQGSEA. V shed 6 bases and J 3 bases; nucleotides not matched to a gene: 5. The CDR3 runs to 13 residues. CDR3 residues: CSVTQGYNQPQHF. The CDR3 DNA sequence: TGCAGCGTGACACAGGGGTACAATCAGCCCCAGCATTTT.

The chain employs TRBV6-1 and TRBJ1-1; 10 nucleotides match TRBD1. The CDR3 length is 16 residues. V shed 4 bases and J 4 bases; nucleotides not matched to a gene: 9. Germline CDR1 reads MNHNS; CDR2 reads SASEGT. The CDR3 is CASSARGGQGGTEAFF. The CDR3 bases are TGTGCCAGCAGTGCTCGGGGAGGACAGGGGGGCACTGAAGCTTTCTTT.